A single sample is the source of the 22 T cell receptor beta chains below, sequenced in a study of blood T cell repertoires in COVID-19. The table came from immunoSEQ multiplex PCR; TCRdb's copy has only in-frame clones and leaves some out. The sample holds roughly 460,000 clones, around nine tenths seen once. What was sequenced was peripheral blood. These receptors came from a man between 18 and 35 years old with COVID-19, enrolled during active disease.

The chain links TRBV2 to TRBJ1-1, with D uncertain. Germline V gives CDR1 SNHLY, CDR2 FYNNEI. CDR3 length equals 12 residues. The germline V and J ends were trimmed by 2 bases and 3 bases, with 4 bases remaining between them. Written as DNA, the CDR3 is TGTGCCAGCAGTGAACGGGACACTGAAGCTTTCTTT. This encodes CASSERDTEAFF. The full variable domain, with the rest looked up from reference TRBV2 and TRBJ1-1, is EPEVTQTPSHQVTQMGQEVILRCVPISNHLYFYWYRQILGQKVEFLVSFYNNEISEKSEIFDDQFSVERPDGSNFTLKIRSTKLEDSAMYFCASSERDTEAFFGQGTRLTVV.

This clone was found once. The rearrangement joins TRBV9 to TRBJ1-6, with 7 bases that match TRBD1. The trim removed 3 bases at V and 3 bases at J, leaving 0 bases unmatched. Germline assignment: CDR1 SGDLS and CDR2 YYNGEE. The CDR3 covers 14 residues. The CDR3 reads CASSGTGYNSPLHF. CDR3 DNA sequence: TGTGCCAGCAGCGGGACAGGCTATAATTCACCCCTCCACTTT.

CDR3 coding DNA: TGTGCCTCAACGGCGGGCGAAAAACTGTTTTTT. Encoded protein: CASTAGEKLFF. The rearrangement links TRBV6-5 to TRBJ1-4; the D is unclear. Trimming removed 11 bases at V and 8 bases at J, with 12 bases between. The CDR3 has 11 residues. From germline, CDR1 is MNHEY and CDR2 SVGAGI.

V is TRBV2 and J is TRBJ1-2; weak D call: TRBD1 (5 bases). Deletions cut 6 bases from V and 5 bases from J, with 16 bases between. The CDR3 is 14 residues long. The germline V gene has CDR1 SNHLY and CDR2 FYNNEI. Here the CDR3 DNA reads TGTGCCAGCAGGGGGTCGGGCAGGGCGTATGGCTACACCTTC. Translating gives CASRGSGRAYGYTF.

The chain uses TRBV11-3 and TRBJ2-1, with 8 bases identical to TRBD2. CDR1 and CDR2 from the germline V gene are SGHNT and YENEEA. J was trimmed by 0 bases and V by 0 bases; bases with no gene match: 7. This CDR3 region has 18 residues. The CDR3 DNA follows: TGTGCCAGCAGCTTAGAGTACGGGGCGGGAGGCTCCTACAATGAGCAGTTCTTC. This translates into CASSLEYGAGGSYNEQFF.

This sequence joins TRBV9 and TRBJ2-7; possible D gene TRBD2, 6 bases. The germline CDR1 and CDR2 sequences are SGDLS and YYNGEE. The CDR3 sequence is 15 residues long. Trimming took 4 bases from V and 0 from J, leaving 14 bases between them. In DNA, the CDR3 is TGTGCCAGCAGCCCAAGTAGCGGCTACTCCTACGAGCAGTACTTC. This sequence encodes CASSPSSGYSYEQYF.

The chain has TRBV28 and TRBJ2-5, with 7 bases identical to TRBD2. This CDR3 has 18 amino acids. Germline CDR1 is MDHEN and CDR2 is SYDVKM. V lost 5 bases, J lost 2 bases, and 17 bases stayed unmatched. DNA of the CDR3: TGTGCCAGCAGTGCCCTTGGGACTACTAAGGCCTTTCAAGAGACCCAGTACTTC. This sequence encodes CASSALGTTKAFQETQYF.

Here the CDR3 DNA reads TGCGCCAGCAGCCGGACAGGGGACTATGGCTACACCTTC. This codes for CASSRTGDYGYTF. The chain links TRBV4-1 to TRBJ1-2; 9 bases agree with TRBD1. There are 13 residues in the CDR3. Per germline, CDR1 MGHRA and CDR2 YSYEKL. The trim removed 4 bases at V and 3 bases at J, leaving 0 bases unmatched.

This clone was seen only a few times. The genes are TRBV6-2 or TRBV6-3 and TRBJ2-3; no firm D call. The CDR3 extends over 13 amino acids. Germline V gene lookup returns CDR1 MNHEY and CDR2 SVGEGT. Trimming stripped 0 bases from V and 5 bases from J, with 6 bases between. Written as DNA, the CDR3 is TGTGCCAGCAGTTACTCGTATCGAGATACGCAGTATTTT. Its protein product is CASSYSYRDTQYF.

The rearrangement joins TRBV10-3 to TRBJ1-6; 7 nucleotides agree with TRBD1. The CDR3 loop spans 14 amino acids. Germline V gene sequence: CDR1 ENHRY, CDR2 SYGVKD. V dropped 6 bases and J dropped 8; count of bases not matched to a gene: 7. DNA for the CDR3: TGTGCCATCAGGATCGGGACAGCAGATTCACCCCTCCACTTT. This translates into CAIRIGTADSPLHF.

This chain uses TRBV7-9 with TRBJ2-3; the match to TRBD2 covers 7 bases. Germline trimming cut 3 bases from V and 13 bases from J; bases unmatched to any gene: 7. CDR3 length: 12 residues. Germline lookup yields CDR1 SEHNR and CDR2 FQNEAQ (reference sequence). The CDR3 protein is CASSLPGTIEYF. The CDR3 DNA reads as TGTGCCAGCAGCTTGCCCGGGACTATTGAGTATTTT.

In its sample, this clone was seen once. The chain couples TRBV6-5 to TRBJ2-7; 7 bases line up with TRBD1. The V gene end was trimmed by 6 bases and the J gene end by 2 bases; junction bases not matched to a gene: 7. CDR1 and CDR2 from the germline V gene are MNHEY and SVGAGI. The CDR3 covers 14 residues. CDR3 amino acids: CASRTQGTPYEQYF. For the CDR3, the DNA is TGTGCCAGCAGAACACAGGGGACCCCCTACGAGCAGTACTTC.

There are a few counts of this clone. V and J are TRBV25-1 and TRBJ2-3, with TRBD1 identical over 8 bases. The CDR3 runs 14 residues. Germline V gene sequence: CDR1 MGHDK, CDR2 SYGVNS. The V gene end was trimmed by 5 bases and the J gene end by 6 bases; junction bases not matched to a gene: 7. The CDR3 bases are TGTGCCAGCAGTACACAGGGGGACCGGGATACGCAGTATTTT. Translated, it gives CASSTQGDRDTQYF.

The chain uses TRBV3-1 (or the pseudogene TRBV3-2) and TRBJ2-5, with D uncertain. Deletions cut 3 bases from V and 3 bases from J, with 14 bases between. This CDR3 region has 15 residues. CDR1 and CDR2 (germline): LGHDT, YNNKEL (reference sequence). In DNA form, the CDR3 reads TGTGCCAGCAGCCAGGGCCCCCCAATTGAAGAGACCCAGTACTTC. Amino acid sequence: CASSQGPPIEETQYF.

This clone has just one count. CDR3 DNA sequence: TGTGCCAGCAGCCCCCGGACAGGGGGCGGGGTCGGGGAGCTGTTTTTT. This sequence encodes CASSPRTGGGVGELFF. The chain uses TRBV9 and TRBJ2-2; 11 nucleotides align to TRBD1. Germline V gives CDR1 SGDLS, CDR2 YYNGEE. This CDR3 has 16 amino acids. After removal of 4 bases from V and 7 bases from J, the junction contained 9 bases not matched to a gene.

Comments on this clone: Other DNA sequences in the sample encode the same CDR3. The CDR3 nucleotides are TGTGCCAGTAGTATTGAGGGGGGGTATGGCTACACCTTC. Protein sequence: CASSIEGGYGYTF. This rearrangement joins TRBV19 to TRBJ1-2; D may be TRBD1 (6 bases). CDR1 is LNHDA and CDR2 is SQIVND in the germline V gene (reference sequence). V lost 3 bases and J 5 bases, leaving 10 bases between the germline ends. This CDR3 is 13 amino acids long.

The chain carries TRBV6-5 and TRBJ2-1; unclear D gene. V was trimmed by 0 bases and J by 6 bases, leaving 12 bases between them. Germline V gene lookup returns CDR1 MNHEY and CDR2 SVGAGI. There are 15 residues in the CDR3. The DNA for the CDR3 is TGTGCCAGCAGTTACTCTATACTACCTGGCAATGAGCAGTTCTTC. Translated: CASSYSILPGNEQFF.

J is TRBJ2-7 and V is TRBV5-4, with 12 positions matching TRBD2. The V gene end was trimmed by 4 bases and the J gene end by 4 bases; junction bases not matched to a gene: 3. Germline loops: CDR1 SGHNT, CDR2 YYREEE (reference sequence). The CDR3 runs to 14 residues. The CDR3 DNA reads TGTGCCAGCAGCCGGACTAGCGGGGCGTACGAGCAGTACTTC. Residues: CASSRTSGAYEQYF.

This chain connects TRBV7-9 to TRBJ2-1, with a tentative D call TRBD2 (6 bases). CDR1 is SEHNR and CDR2 is FQNEAQ in the germline V gene (reference sequence). V lost 1 base and J lost 4, with 14 bases in between. CDR3 length: 16 amino acids. The CDR3: CASSLVGGATYNEQFF. Here the CDR3 DNA reads TGTGCCAGCAGCTTAGTCGGCGGGGCCACTTACAATGAGCAGTTCTTC.

The V and J genes are TRBV11-2 and TRBJ2-1, with 13 bases aligning to TRBD2. CDR1 is SGHAT and CDR2 is FQNNGV in the germline V gene. J was trimmed by 9 bases and V by 6 bases; bases with no gene match: 11. CDR3 length: 16 residues. The CDR3 sequence: CASSRGLAGPGGEQFF. CDR3 nucleotides: TGTGCCAGCAGTCGGGGACTAGCGGGGCCGGGCGGTGAGCAGTTCTTC.

This rearrangement joins TRBV27 to TRBJ2-1; maybe TRBD2 (5 bases). V lost 5 bases, J lost 5 bases, and 10 bases lay in between. This CDR3 is built from 13 residues. Per germline, CDR1 MNHEY and CDR2 SMNVEV (reference sequence). CDR3 sequence reads: CASSTWTDNEQFF. CDR3 DNA: TGTGCCAGCAGTACCTGGACTGACAATGAGCAGTTCTTC.

J is TRBJ1-5 and V is TRBV2; the D is unclear. This CDR3 has 13 residues. CDR1 and CDR2 from the germline V gene are SNHLY and FYNNEI. Trimming removed 6 bases at V and 7 bases at J, with 13 bases between. CDR3 residues: CASSQHPQQPQHF. Here the CDR3 DNA reads TGTGCCAGCAGCCAACATCCTCAACAGCCCCAGCATTTT.